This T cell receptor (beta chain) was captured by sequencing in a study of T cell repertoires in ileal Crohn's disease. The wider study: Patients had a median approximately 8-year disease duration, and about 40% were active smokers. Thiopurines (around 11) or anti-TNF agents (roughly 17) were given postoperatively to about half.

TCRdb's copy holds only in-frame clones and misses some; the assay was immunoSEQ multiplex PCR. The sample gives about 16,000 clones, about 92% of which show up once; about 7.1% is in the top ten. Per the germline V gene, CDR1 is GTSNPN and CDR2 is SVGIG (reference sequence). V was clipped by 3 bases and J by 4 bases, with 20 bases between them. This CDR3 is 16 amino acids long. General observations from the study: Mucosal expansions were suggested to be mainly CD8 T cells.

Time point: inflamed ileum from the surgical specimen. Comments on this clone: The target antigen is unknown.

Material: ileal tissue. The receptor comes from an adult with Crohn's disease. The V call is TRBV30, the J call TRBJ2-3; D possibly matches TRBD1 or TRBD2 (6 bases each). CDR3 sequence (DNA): TGTGCCTGGAGCGCCTCCGGAGGGGGGCCCCCAGATACGCAGTATTTT. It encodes CAWSASGGGPPDTQYF.